These T cell receptor beta chains were read from a single sample in a study of identical twins. TCRdb ran MiXCR on the 5' RACE reads and lists one entry per CDR3 protein. Among 1.5 million to 2 million distinct CDR3 sequences, about 32% were seen once, and the ten largest hold around 0.3%. Sequencing was carried out using cord blood. The receptors derive from a newborn girl in good health. The CDR3 runs from the conserved cysteine through the conserved F or W. The order of the fields is D gene, clone size, V gene, J gene, CDR3 DNA, CDR3 protein. A D gene is named only where the DNA matches it firmly. Part of the rows lack a size; the others show once, few, many or a class for expanded clones.

d_gene: NA
abundance: NA
v_gene: TRBV5-6
j_gene: TRBJ1-6
CDR3nt: TGTGCCAGCAGCCAAGGGGGGCGATCACCCCTCCACTTT
CDR3aa: CASSQGGRSPLHF

d_gene: NA
abundance: NA
v_gene: TRBV20-1
j_gene: TRBJ1-1
CDR3nt: TGCAGTGCTAGACGGGGACACGCGAACACTGAAGCTTTCTTT
CDR3aa: CSARRGHANTEAFF

d_gene: TRBD2
abundance: NA
v_gene: TRBV6-5
j_gene: TRBJ2-1
CDR3nt: TGCGCCAGCAGTTACTCTGCTAGCGGGAGAAAAGGCAATGAGCAGTTCTTC
CDR3aa: CASSYSASGRKGNEQFF

d_gene: NA
abundance: NA
v_gene: TRBV12-3/TRBV12-4
j_gene: TRBJ2-1
CDR3nt: TGTGCCAGCAGCTCCCCCTCGCGTAAGGGGCTCGAGACCCAGTTCTTC
CDR3aa: CASSSPSRKGLETQFF

d_gene: NA
abundance: NA
v_gene: TRBV25-1
j_gene: TRBJ1-2
CDR3nt: TGTGCCAGCAGTGAACCCCACACAGCTAACTATGGCTACACCTTC
CDR3aa: CASSEPHTANYGYTF

d_gene: NA
abundance: few
v_gene: TRBV12-2
j_gene: TRBJ2-7
CDR3nt: TGTGCAAGTCGCTTACGTAACCCCGCCGAGCAGTACTTC
CDR3aa: CASRLRNPAEQYF

d_gene: NA
abundance: NA
v_gene: TRBV5-1
j_gene: TRBJ1-1
CDR3nt: TGCGCCAGCAGCCCGATGGGTACCCCGACAGTTAACACTGTAGCTTTCTTT
CDR3aa: CASSPMGTPTVNTVAFF

d_gene: TRBD2
abundance: once
v_gene: TRBV5-5
j_gene: TRBJ2-3
CDR3nt: TGTGCCAGCAGCTTGGCCTCAGGGACTAGCGGGGCAAGCGCAGATACGCAGTATTTT
CDR3aa: CASSLASGTSGASADTQYF

d_gene: NA
abundance: few
v_gene: TRBV24-1
j_gene: TRBJ1-5
CDR3nt: TGTGCCACCAGTTACCAGGGGAATCAGCCCCAGCATTTT
CDR3aa: CATSYQGNQPQHF

d_gene: TRBD1
abundance: NA
v_gene: TRBV27
j_gene: TRBJ1-5
CDR3nt: TGTGCCAGCAGCACCTATCCGGGACAGGGGGCGCCCGGCAATCAGCCCCAGCATTTT
CDR3aa: CASSTYPGQGAPGNQPQHF

d_gene: NA
abundance: NA
v_gene: TRBV7-2
j_gene: TRBJ2-5
CDR3nt: TGTGCCAGCAGCCCATCACTAGCCCAAGAGACCCAGTACTTC
CDR3aa: CASSPSLAQETQYF

d_gene: TRBD1
abundance: NA
v_gene: TRBV20-1
j_gene: TRBJ1-1
CDR3nt: TGCAGTGCCCATTCCGGGACAGGCATGAACACTGAAGCTTTCTTT
CDR3aa: CSAHSGTGMNTEAFF

d_gene: TRBD2
abundance: few
v_gene: TRBV4-2
j_gene: TRBJ2-1
CDR3nt: TGTGCCAGCAGCCAAGCGGCTTCACTAGCGGCTTACAATGAGCAGTTCTTC
CDR3aa: CASSQAASLAAYNEQFF

d_gene: NA
abundance: many
v_gene: TRBV12-3/TRBV12-4
j_gene: TRBJ1-2
CDR3nt: TGCGCCAGCAGCTTGGGGGGGCTTAACTATGGCTACACCTTC
CDR3aa: CASSLGGLNYGYTF

d_gene: NA
abundance: few
v_gene: TRBV6-1
j_gene: TRBJ1-5
CDR3nt: TGTGCCAGCAGTGAACGGACAGCTGGCAATCAGCCCCAGCATTTT
CDR3aa: CASSERTAGNQPQHF

d_gene: NA
abundance: few
v_gene: TRBV11-2
j_gene: TRBJ2-1
CDR3nt: TGTGCCAGCAGCTTAGATCGGCTAGCAGTCAATGAGCAGTTCTTC
CDR3aa: CASSLDRLAVNEQFF

d_gene: TRBD2
abundance: NA
v_gene: TRBV6-6
j_gene: TRBJ2-1
CDR3nt: TGTGCCAGCAGTTACCAACCTCGACTAGCGGCCTACAATGAGCAGTTCTTC
CDR3aa: CASSYQPRLAAYNEQFF

d_gene: NA
abundance: few
v_gene: TRBV27
j_gene: TRBJ2-7
CDR3nt: TGTGCCAGCAGTTTATCGACCCAGGGGCCTTCCTACGAGCAGTACTTC
CDR3aa: CASSLSTQGPSYEQYF

d_gene: NA
abundance: NA
v_gene: TRBV7-9
j_gene: TRBJ2-1
CDR3nt: TGTGCCAGCAGCTTAGTTTTGGGGCGGCCGAGCTCCTACAATGAGCAGTTCTTC
CDR3aa: CASSLVLGRPSSYNEQFF

d_gene: TRBD1
abundance: few
v_gene: TRBV5-1
j_gene: TRBJ2-3
CDR3nt: TGCGCCAGCACCACCACCGAGACAGGGGGCACAGATACGCAGTATTTT
CDR3aa: CASTTTETGGTDTQYF

d_gene: NA
abundance: NA
v_gene: TRBV12-3/TRBV12-4
j_gene: TRBJ2-1
CDR3nt: TGTGCCGGCAGTCCCCAGACAGTCTACAATGAGCAGTTCTTC
CDR3aa: CAGSPQTVYNEQFF

d_gene: TRBD1
abundance: NA
v_gene: TRBV2
j_gene: TRBJ1-2
CDR3nt: TGTGCCAGCAGTGAAAGGGGACAGGGGGCGAACGACGGCTACACCTTC
CDR3aa: CASSERGQGANDGYTF

d_gene: NA
abundance: NA
v_gene: TRBV7-9
j_gene: TRBJ1-2
CDR3nt: TGTGCCAGCGGCATAGGGACTTCCTATGGCTACACCTTC
CDR3aa: CASGIGTSYGYTF

d_gene: NA
abundance: few
v_gene: TRBV20-1
j_gene: TRBJ2-7
CDR3nt: TGCAGTGCTAGAAGGGGCTATTCGGACGAGCAGTACTTC
CDR3aa: CSARRGYSDEQYF

d_gene: NA
abundance: many
v_gene: TRBV24-1
j_gene: TRBJ2-5
CDR3nt: TGTGCACGGGGGGCTAGCACTCAAGAGACCCAGTACTTC
CDR3aa: CARGASTQETQYF

d_gene: TRBD2
abundance: NA
v_gene: TRBV12-3/TRBV12-4
j_gene: TRBJ2-1
CDR3nt: TGTGCCAGCAGTCCCAAAGCGGGAGTTGAGCAGTTCTTC
CDR3aa: CASSPKAGVEQFF

d_gene: NA
abundance: NA
v_gene: TRBV5-1
j_gene: TRBJ1-4
CDR3nt: TGCGCCAGCAGCTTGGCCTGGTTAACTAATGAAAAACTGTTTTTT
CDR3aa: CASSLAWLTNEKLFF

d_gene: NA
abundance: NA
v_gene: TRBV4-2
j_gene: TRBJ2-5
CDR3nt: TGTGCCAGCAGGGCGACAGGCGCCCAAGAGACCCAGTACTTC
CDR3aa: CASRATGAQETQYF

d_gene: NA
abundance: NA
v_gene: TRBV25-1
j_gene: TRBJ2-5
CDR3nt: TGTGCCAGCAATAGGGACGAGACCCAGTACTTC
CDR3aa: CASNRDETQYF

d_gene: TRBD2
abundance: NA
v_gene: TRBV6-5
j_gene: TRBJ2-1
CDR3nt: TGTGCCAGCAGTTTTAGCGGGGGGAACTACAATGAGCAGTTCTTC
CDR3aa: CASSFSGGNYNEQFF